This record concerns one TCR beta chain sequence. Sequencing was at deep level. Once extracted for a subset, genomic DNA was divided evenly among several immunoSEQ plates. Using ten immunoSEQ deep assay plates, investigators sequenced unsorted PBMC DNA. Measured with immunoSEQ multiplex PCR; TCRdb has only the in-frame clones, and not every one. The profile shows 550,000 to 600,000 clones, 70% to 80% of them singletons. The sample originates from a study of shared clonotypes between healthy human individuals. Sequenced: PBMCs. The receptor was derived from a woman aged 40 to 49 in good health. Some clones in this sample may be carry-over from other donors' samples.

CDR3 coding DNA: TGTGCCAGTACTGGGTACAAAAACATTCAGTACTTC. Translation gives CASTGYKNIQYF. The rearrangement links TRBV2 to TRBJ2-4; no clear D gene. Between the trimmed V and J ends, which lost 9 bases and 3 bases, there was a span of 9 bases. The CDR3 is 12 residues long. The germline V gene encodes CDR1 SNHLY and CDR2 FYNNEI.